This T cell receptor beta chain was captured in a study of technical replicates of blood from a few donors. Trimming removed 8 bases from V and 6 bases from J, with 20 bases in between. Looked up from germline, CDR1 is GTSNPN and CDR2 is SVGIG (reference sequence). The CDR3 runs to 13 residues. The data were produced by immunoSEQ multiplex PCR, yet TCRdb's version contains in-frame clones alone and is incomplete. Here the sample spans about 81,000 clones, approximately 95% being singletons. Sequenced material: T cells isolated from PBMCs. The chain combines TRBV30 with TRBJ2-7; TRBD2 might be the D (6 bases). The TCR originated in a human donor in good health. The CDR3 reads CARSGDLLGEQYF. The CDR3 DNA follows: TGTGCCCGGTCGGGGGACTTATTGGGCGAGCAGTACTTC.